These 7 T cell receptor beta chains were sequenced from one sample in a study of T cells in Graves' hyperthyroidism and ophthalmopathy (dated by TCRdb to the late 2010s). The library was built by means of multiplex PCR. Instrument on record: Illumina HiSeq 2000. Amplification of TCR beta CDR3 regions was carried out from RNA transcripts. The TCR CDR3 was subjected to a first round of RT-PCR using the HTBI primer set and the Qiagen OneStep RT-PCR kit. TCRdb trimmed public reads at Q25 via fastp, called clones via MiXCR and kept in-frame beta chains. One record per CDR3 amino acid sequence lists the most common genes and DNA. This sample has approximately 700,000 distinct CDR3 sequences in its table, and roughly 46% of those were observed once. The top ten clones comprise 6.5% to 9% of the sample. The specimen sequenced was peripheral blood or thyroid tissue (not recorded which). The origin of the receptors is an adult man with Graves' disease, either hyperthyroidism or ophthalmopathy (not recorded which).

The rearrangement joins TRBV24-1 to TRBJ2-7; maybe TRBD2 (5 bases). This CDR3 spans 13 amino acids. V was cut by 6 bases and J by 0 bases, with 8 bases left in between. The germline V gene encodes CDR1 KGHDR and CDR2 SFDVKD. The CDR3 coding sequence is TGTGCCACCAGTCCGGGGAGCTCCTACGAGCAGTACTTC. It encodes CATSPGSSYEQYF.

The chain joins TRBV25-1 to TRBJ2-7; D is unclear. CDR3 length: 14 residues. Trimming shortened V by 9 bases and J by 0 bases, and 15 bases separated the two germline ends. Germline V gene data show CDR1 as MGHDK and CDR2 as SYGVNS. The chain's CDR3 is CASSIWVDSYEQYF. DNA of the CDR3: TGTGCCAGTAGTATCTGGGTGGACTCCTACGAGCAGTACTTC.

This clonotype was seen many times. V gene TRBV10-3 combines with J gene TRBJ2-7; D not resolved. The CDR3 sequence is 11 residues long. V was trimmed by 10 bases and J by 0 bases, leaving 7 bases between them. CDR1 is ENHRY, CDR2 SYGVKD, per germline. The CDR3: CATSSSYEQYF. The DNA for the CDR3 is TGTGCCACCTCGAGCTCCTACGAGCAGTACTTC.

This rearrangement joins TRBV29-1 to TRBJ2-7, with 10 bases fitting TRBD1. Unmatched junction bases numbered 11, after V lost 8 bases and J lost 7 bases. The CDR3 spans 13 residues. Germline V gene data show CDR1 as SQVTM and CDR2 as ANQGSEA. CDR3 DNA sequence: TGCAGCAGGGCCGGGACAGGGGATGAGGAGCAGTACTTC. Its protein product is CSRAGTGDEEQYF.

The DNA of the CDR3 is TGTGCCAGCAGCACAACAGGGATCCACGAGCAGTACTTC. Encoded protein: CASSTTGIHEQYF. The rearrangement links TRBV7-9 to TRBJ2-7; D possibly corresponds to TRBD1 (6 bases). This CDR3 region has 13 residues. CDR1 and CDR2 (germline): SEHNR, FQNEAQ (reference sequence). Trimming took off 5 bases at V and 5 bases at J, with 13 bases between the two ends.

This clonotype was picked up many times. CDR3 DNA: TGTGCCAGCAGCCGCGACAGGACGAACTATGGCTACACCTTC. Translated: CASSRDRTNYGYTF. This chain links TRBV7-2 with TRBJ1-2; TRBD1 might be the D (6 bases). V was cut by 5 bases and J by 2 bases, with 12 bases left in between. The CDR3 contains 14 residues. Germline CDR1 is SGHTA and CDR2 is FQGNSA.

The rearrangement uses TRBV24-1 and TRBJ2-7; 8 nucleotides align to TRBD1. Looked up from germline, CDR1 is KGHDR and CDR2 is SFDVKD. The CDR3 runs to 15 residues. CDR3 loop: CASTKRPDRADEQYF. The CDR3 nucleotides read TGTGCTAGTACTAAGCGACCGGACAGGGCGGACGAGCAGTACTTC.